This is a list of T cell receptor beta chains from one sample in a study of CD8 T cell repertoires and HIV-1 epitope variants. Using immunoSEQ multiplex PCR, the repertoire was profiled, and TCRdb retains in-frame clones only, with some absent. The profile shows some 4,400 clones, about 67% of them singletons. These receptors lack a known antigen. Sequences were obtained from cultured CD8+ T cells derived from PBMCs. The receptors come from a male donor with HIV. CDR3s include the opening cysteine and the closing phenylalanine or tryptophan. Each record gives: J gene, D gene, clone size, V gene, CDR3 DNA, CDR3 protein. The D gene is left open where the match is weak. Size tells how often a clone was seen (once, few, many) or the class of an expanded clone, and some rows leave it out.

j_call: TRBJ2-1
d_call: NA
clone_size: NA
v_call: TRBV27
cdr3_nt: TGTGCCAGCAGTTTATTCCTAGAGAGCTCCTACAATGAGCAGTTCTTC
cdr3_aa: CASSLFLESSYNEQFF

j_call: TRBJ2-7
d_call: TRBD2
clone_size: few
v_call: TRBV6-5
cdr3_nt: TGTGCCAGCAGCCCCGGGAGGAGTGGCCACGAGCAGTACTTC
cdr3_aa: CASSPGRSGHEQYF

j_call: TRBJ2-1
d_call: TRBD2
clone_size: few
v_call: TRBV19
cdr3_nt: TGTGCCAGTAGTATAGGGGGTAGCGGGAACGATGAGCAGTTCTTC
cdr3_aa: CASSIGGSGNDEQFF

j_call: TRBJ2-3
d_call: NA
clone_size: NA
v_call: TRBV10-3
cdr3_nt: TGTGCCATCTTCACGGGAGTCGCCACAGATACGCAGTATTTT
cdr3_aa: CAIFTGVATDTQYF

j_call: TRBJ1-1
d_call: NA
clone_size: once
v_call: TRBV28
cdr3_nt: TGTGCCAGCAGTTTTCAGGGGCAGAAGGACACTGAAGCTTTCTTT
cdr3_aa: CASSFQGQKDTEAFF

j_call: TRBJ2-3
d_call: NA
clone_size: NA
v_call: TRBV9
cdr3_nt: TGTGCCAGCAGCGTATTCGGTGGGGGGCCAGATACGCAGTATTTT
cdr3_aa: CASSVFGGGPDTQYF

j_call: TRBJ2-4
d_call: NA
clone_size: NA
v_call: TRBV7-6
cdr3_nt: TGTGCCAGCAGCTTGAGTGACTCAACAAAAGACATTCAGTACTTC
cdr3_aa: CASSLSDSTKDIQYF

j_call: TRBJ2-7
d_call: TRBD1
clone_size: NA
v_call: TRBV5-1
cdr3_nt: TGCGCCAGCAGCTTGTACCAGGGGGACCACGAGCAGTACTTC
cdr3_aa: CASSLYQGDHEQYF

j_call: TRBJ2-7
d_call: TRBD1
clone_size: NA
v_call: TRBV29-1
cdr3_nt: TGCAGCGTGCCAGGGGTAGGGGGCAATCTTTACGAGCAGTACTTC
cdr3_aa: CSVPGVGGNLYEQYF

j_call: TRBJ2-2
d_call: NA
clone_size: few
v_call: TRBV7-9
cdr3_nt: TGTGCCAGCAGCTGGACTCCGAGCACCGGGGAGCTGTTTTTT
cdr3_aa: CASSWTPSTGELFF

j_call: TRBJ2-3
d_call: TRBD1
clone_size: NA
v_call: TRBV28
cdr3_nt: TGTGCCAGCAGGATACCCGGGACAGGGCGCACAGATACGCAGTATTTT
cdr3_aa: CASRIPGTGRTDTQYF

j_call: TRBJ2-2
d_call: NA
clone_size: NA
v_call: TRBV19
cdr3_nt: TGTGCCAGTAGAACTCGGACCGGGGAGCTGTTTTTT
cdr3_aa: CASRTRTGELFF

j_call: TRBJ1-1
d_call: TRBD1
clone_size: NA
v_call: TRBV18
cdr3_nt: TGTGCCAGCTCACCACGCTCGATCGCAGAATACACAGGGGATTGGGAAGCTTTCTTT
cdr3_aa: CASSPRSIAEYTGDWEAFF

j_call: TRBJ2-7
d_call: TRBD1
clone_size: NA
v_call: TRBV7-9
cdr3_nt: TGTGCCAGCAGCCCGCCCACAGGACAGGGCCTCTACGAGCAGTACTTC
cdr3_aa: CASSPPTGQGLYEQYF

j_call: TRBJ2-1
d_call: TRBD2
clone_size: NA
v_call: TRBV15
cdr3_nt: TGTGCCACCAGCAGAGTAGCGGGAGGGTTTGCCGATGAGCAGTTCTTC
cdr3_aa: CATSRVAGGFADEQFF

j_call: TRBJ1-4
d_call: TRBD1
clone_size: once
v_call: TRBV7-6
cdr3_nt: TGTGCCAGCAGCCCGGGGACAGGGGGCTTAACTAATGAAAAACTGTTTTTT
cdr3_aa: CASSPGTGGLTNEKLFF

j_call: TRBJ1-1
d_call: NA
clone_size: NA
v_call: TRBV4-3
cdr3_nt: TGCGCCAGCAGCCAAGAAGAAGGAGATCACGGACCAAACACTGAAGCTTTCTTT
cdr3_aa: CASSQEEGDHGPNTEAFF

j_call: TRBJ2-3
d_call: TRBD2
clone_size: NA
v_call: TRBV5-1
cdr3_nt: TGCGCCAGCAGCTTAGCGGGGGGGAAAGATACGCAGTATTTT
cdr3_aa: CASSLAGGKDTQYF

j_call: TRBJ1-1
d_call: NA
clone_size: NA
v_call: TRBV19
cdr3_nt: TGTGCCAGTAGAATGGACCGAGTGAACACTGAAGCTTTCTTT
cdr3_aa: CASRMDRVNTEAFF

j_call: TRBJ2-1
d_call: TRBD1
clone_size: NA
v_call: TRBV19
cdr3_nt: TGTGCCAGTAGGAAACAGGGGTCAGTCTACAATGAGCAGTTCTTC
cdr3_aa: CASRKQGSVYNEQFF

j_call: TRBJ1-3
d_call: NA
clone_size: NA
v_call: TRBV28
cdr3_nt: TGTGCCAGCAGTTTACTACAGGGTAACACCATATATTTT
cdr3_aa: CASSLLQGNTIYF

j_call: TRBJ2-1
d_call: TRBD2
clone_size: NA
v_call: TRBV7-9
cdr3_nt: TGTGCCAGCAGCTTAATAGCGGGGGGTGGCTCCTACAATGAGCAGTTCTTC
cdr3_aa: CASSLIAGGGSYNEQFF

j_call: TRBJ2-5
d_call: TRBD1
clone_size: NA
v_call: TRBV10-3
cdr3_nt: TGTGCCATCAGTGGGGGACAGGGGGACGGGGAGACCCAGTACTTC
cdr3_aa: CAISGGQGDGETQYF

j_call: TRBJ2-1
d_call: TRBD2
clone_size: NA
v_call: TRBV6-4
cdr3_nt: TGTGCCAGCAGTGACGCCAGCGGGAGAGGGGACAATGAGCAGTTCTTC
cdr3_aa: CASSDASGRGDNEQFF

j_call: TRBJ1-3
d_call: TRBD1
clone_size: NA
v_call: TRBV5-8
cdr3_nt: TGTGCCAGCAGCTTCCCGGGACAGAGAAACACCATATATTTT
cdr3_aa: CASSFPGQRNTIYF

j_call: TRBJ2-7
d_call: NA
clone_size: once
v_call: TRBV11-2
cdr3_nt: TGTGCCAGCAGCTTTGCAGAAGCCTACGAGCAGTACTTC
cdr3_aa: CASSFAEAYEQYF